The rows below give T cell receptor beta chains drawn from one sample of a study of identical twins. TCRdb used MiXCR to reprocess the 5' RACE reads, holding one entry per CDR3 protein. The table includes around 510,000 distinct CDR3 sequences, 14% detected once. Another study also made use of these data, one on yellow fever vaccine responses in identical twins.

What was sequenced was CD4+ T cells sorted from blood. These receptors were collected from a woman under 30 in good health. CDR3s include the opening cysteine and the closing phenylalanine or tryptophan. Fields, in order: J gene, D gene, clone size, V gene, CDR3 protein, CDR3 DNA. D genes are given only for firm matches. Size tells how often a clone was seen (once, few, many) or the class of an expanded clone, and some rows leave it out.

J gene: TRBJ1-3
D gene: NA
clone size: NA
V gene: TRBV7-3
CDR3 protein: CASSLTQGNTIYF
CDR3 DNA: TGTGCCAGCAGCTTAACGCAGGGGAACACCATATATTTT

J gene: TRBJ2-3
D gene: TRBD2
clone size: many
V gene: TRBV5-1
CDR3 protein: CASRDRTSGRTDTQYF
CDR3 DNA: TGCGCCAGCAGGGACCGAACTAGCGGGAGGACAGATACGCAGTATTTT

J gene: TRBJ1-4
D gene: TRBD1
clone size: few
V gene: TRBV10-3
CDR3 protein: CAIGDRRNEKLFF
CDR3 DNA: TGTGCCATAGGGGACAGGCGTAATGAAAAACTGTTTTTT

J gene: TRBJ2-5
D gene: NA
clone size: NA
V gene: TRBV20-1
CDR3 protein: CSARKGYQETQYF
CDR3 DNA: TGCAGTGCTAGAAAGGGGTACCAAGAGACCCAGTACTTC

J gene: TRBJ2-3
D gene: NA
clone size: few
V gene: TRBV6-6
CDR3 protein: CASKNRDTDTQYF
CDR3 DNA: TGTGCCAGCAAAAACAGGGACACAGATACGCAGTATTTT

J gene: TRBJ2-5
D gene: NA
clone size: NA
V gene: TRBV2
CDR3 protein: CASRMPGPSPETQYF
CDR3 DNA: TGTGCCAGCAGGATGCCGGGCCCCTCTCCGGAGACCCAGTACTTC

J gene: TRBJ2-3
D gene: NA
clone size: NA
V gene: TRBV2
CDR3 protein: CATYSVTPTDTQYF
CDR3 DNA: TGTGCCACCTACAGCGTAACCCCCACAGATACGCAGTATTTT

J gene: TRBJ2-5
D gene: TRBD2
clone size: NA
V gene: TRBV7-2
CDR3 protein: CASSFPAAGGGETQYF
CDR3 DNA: TGTGCCAGCAGCTTCCCTGCGGCGGGAGGGGGAGAGACCCAGTACTTC

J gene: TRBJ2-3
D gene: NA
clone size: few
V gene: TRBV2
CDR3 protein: CASSEIDRKNTDTQYF
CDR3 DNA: TGTGCCAGCAGTGAAATCGACAGAAAAAACACAGATACGCAGTATTTT

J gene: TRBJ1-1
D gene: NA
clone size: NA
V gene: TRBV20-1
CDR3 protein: CSASRSNTEAFF
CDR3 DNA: TGCAGTGCTAGCCGGAGTAACACTGAAGCTTTCTTT

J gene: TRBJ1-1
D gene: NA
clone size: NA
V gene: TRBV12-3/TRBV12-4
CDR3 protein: CASSPLSLNTEAFF
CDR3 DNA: TGTGCCAGCAGTCCCCTCTCATTGAACACTGAAGCTTTCTTT

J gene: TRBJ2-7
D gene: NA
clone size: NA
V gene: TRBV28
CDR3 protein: CASSSPFYEQYF
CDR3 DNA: TGTGCCAGCAGTTCACCCTTCTACGAGCAGTACTTC

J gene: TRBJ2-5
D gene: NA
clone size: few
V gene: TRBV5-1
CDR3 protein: CASSLGGGPTETQYF
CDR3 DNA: TGCGCCAGCAGCTTGGGGGGGGGGCCGACGGAGACCCAGTACTTC

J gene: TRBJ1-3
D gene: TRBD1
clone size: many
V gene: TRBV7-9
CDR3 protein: CASSPIGQGLSGNTIYF
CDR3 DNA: TGTGCCAGCAGCCCCATTGGACAGGGATTAAGTGGAAACACCATATATTTT

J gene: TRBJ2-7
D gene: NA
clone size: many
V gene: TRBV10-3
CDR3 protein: CAISGTSYEQYF
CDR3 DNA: TGTGCCATCAGTGGTACATCCTACGAGCAGTACTTC

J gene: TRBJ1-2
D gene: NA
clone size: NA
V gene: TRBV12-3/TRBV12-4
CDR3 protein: CASRAGLTGYTF
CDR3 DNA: TGTGCCAGCAGAGCAGGGTTAACCGGCTACACCTTC

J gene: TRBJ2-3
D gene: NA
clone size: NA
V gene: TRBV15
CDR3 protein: CATRPTGGDTQYF
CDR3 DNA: TGTGCCACCAGACCGACCGGTGGAGATACGCAGTATTTT

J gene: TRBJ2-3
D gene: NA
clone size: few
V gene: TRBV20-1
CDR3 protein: CSAPRVSTDTQYF
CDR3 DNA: TGCAGTGCTCCCAGAGTTAGCACAGATACGCAGTATTTT

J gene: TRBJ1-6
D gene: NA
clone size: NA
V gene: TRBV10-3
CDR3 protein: CAIKEFGQGNSPLHF
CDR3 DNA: TGTGCCATCAAGGAATTTGGTCAGGGGAATTCACCCCTCCACTTT

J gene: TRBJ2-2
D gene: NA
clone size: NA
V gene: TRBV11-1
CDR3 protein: CASSLADANTGELFF
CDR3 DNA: TGTGCCAGCAGCCTTGCAGATGCGAACACCGGGGAGCTGTTTTTT

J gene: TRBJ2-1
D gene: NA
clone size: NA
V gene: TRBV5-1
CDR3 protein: CASSGTISYNEQFF
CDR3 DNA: TGCGCCAGCAGCGGGACAATCTCCTACAATGAGCAGTTCTTC

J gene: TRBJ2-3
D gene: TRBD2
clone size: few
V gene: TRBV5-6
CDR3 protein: CASARRVAGYSTDTQYF
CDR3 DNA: TGTGCCAGCGCAAGGAGGGTAGCGGGATATAGCACAGATACGCAGTATTTT

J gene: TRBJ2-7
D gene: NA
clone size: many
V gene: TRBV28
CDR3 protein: CASSLSRGGWEQYF
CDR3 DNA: TGTGCCAGCAGTTTATCCAGGGGGGGATGGGAGCAGTACTTC

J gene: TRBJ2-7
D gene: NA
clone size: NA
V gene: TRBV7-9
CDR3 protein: CASSTRTLSSYEQYF
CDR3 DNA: TGTGCCAGCAGCACCCGGACTCTTAGCTCCTACGAGCAGTACTTC

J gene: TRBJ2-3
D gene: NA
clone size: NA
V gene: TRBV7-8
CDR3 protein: CASRNFGAEGTDTQYF
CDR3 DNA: TGTGCCAGCAGAAATTTCGGGGCGGAGGGGACAGATACGCAGTATTTT

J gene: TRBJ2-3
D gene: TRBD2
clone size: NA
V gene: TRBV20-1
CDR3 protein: CSAMRLAPRGDTQYF
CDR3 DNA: TGCAGTGCTATGCGACTAGCGCCCCGGGGAGATACGCAGTATTTT

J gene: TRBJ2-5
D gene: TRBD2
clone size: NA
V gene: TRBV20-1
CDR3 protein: CSAIGLAGGETQYF
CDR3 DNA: TGCAGTGCGATCGGACTAGCGGGAGGAGAGACCCAGTACTTC

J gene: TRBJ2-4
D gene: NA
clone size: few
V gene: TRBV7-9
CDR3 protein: CASSLGGGSKNIQYF
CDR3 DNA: TGTGCCAGCAGCTTAGGGGGGGGCTCCAAAAACATTCAGTACTTC

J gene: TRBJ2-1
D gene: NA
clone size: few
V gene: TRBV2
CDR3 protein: CASSVSGYNEQFF
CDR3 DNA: TGTGCCAGCAGTGTTTCCGGGTACAATGAGCAGTTCTTC

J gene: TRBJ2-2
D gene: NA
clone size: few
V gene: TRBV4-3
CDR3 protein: CASSQDFGGSGTGELFF
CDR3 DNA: TGCGCCAGCAGCCAAGATTTTGGTGGGAGTGGAACCGGGGAGCTGTTTTTT

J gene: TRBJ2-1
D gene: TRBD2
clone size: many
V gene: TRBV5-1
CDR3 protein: CASSPSGGANEQFF
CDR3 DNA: TGCGCCAGCAGCCCTAGCGGGGGGGCGAATGAGCAGTTCTTC

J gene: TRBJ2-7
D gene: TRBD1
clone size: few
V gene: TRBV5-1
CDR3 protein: CASSPTGGGTEQYF
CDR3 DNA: TGCGCCAGCAGCCCCACAGGGGGCGGCACGGAGCAGTACTTC

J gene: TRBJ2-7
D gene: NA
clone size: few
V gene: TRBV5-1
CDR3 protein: CASSLGGGGTYEQYF
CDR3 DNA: TGCGCCAGCAGCTTGGGGGGCGGCGGAACCTACGAGCAGTACTTC

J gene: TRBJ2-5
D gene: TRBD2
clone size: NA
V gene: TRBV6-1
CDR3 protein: CASRTSGIQETQYF
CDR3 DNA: TGTGCCAGCAGGACTAGCGGGATCCAAGAGACCCAGTACTTC

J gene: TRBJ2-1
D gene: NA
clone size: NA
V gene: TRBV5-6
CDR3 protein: CASSPRQLNEQFF
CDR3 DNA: TGTGCCAGCAGCCCCCGACAGCTTAATGAGCAGTTCTTC

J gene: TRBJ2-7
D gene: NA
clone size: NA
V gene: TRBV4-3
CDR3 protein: CASSQDIARSEQYF
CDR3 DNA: TGCGCCAGCAGCCAAGATATCGCCAGGAGCGAGCAGTACTTC